This T cell receptor (beta chain) came from a study of control samples from healthy donors and cancer patients. The V gene end was trimmed by 2 bases and the J gene end by 5 bases; junction bases not matched to a gene: 8. The length of the CDR3 is 15 residues. Germline V lookup: CDR1 KGHSH, CDR2 LQKENI. TCRdb keeps only in-frame clones here, not all; method: immunoSEQ multiplex PCR. The profile covers 100,000 or so clones, with approximately 82% appearing a single time and approximately 9.4% taken by the ten largest. The sequenced material came from blood. This chain connects TRBV18 to TRBJ2-7, with TRBD2 identical over 8 bases. This receptor was identified in a woman in her sixties or seventies in good health. CDR3 in amino acids: CASSPLLAAVNEQYF. The DNA of the CDR3 is TGTGCCAGCTCACCATTACTAGCGGCAGTAAACGAGCAGTACTTC.